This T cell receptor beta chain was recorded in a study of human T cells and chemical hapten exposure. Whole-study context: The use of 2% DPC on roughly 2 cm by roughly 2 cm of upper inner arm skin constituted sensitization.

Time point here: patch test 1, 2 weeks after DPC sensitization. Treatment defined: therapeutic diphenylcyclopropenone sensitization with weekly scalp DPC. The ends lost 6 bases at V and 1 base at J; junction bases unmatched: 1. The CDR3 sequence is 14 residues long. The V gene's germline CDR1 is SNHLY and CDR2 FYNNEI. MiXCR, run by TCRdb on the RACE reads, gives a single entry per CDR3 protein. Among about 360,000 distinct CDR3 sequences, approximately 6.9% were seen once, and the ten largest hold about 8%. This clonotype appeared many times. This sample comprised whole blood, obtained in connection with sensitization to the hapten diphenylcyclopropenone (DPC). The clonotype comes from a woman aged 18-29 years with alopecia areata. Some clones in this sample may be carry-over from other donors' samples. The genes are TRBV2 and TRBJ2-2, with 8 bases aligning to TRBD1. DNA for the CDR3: TGTGCCAGCAGCAGGGGGCAGAACACCGGGGAGCTGTTTTTT. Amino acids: CASSRGQNTGELFF.